The 14 T cell receptor beta chains below all came from one sample that was sequenced in a study of T cells in tumors after PD-1 blockade. Profiling relied on immunoSEQ multiplex PCR, and the TCRdb table lists in-frame clones only, not all of them. The sample holds 45,000 or so clones; around four fifths are singletons and the top ten take approximately 8.3%. Here the sequenced sample was PBMCs, taken before anti-PD-1 therapy. Every receptor here comes from a human donor with advanced basal cell or squamous cell carcinoma (not recorded which).

The V gene is TRBV7-9, the J gene TRBJ2-1; D might be TRBD2 (5 bases). The germline V and J ends were trimmed by 5 bases and 6 bases, with 8 bases remaining between them. The germline V gene has CDR1 SEHNR and CDR2 FQNEAQ (reference sequence). The CDR3 has 12 amino acids. CDR3: CASSDLANEQFF. The CDR3 bases are TGTGCCAGCAGCGACCTAGCCAATGAGCAGTTCTTC.

The CDR3 nucleotides read TGTGCCAGTAGGGGGGGCTCGGGGGCCACAGATACGCAGTATTTT. It encodes CASRGGSGATDTQYF. This chain connects TRBV19 to TRBJ2-3, with D possibly being TRBD1 or TRBD2 (6 bases each). Germline lookup yields CDR1 LNHDA and CDR2 SQIVND (reference sequence). Trimming removed 6 bases at V and 2 bases at J, with 15 bases between. This CDR3 has 15 amino acids.

V is TRBV19 and J is TRBJ2-1, with TRBD2 identical over 15 bases. After removal of 5 bases from V and 8 bases from J, the junction contained 7 bases not matched to a gene. Germline lookup yields CDR1 LNHDA and CDR2 SQIVND (reference sequence). The CDR3 loop spans 16 amino acids. DNA for the CDR3: TGTGCCAGTAGTTTCTCCGGACTAGCGGGGGGGCATGAGCAGTTCTTC. Protein product: CASSFSGLAGGHEQFF.

The genes are TRBV6-5 and TRBJ2-1; D gene unclear. Germline CDR1 is MNHEY and CDR2 is SVGAGI. This CDR3 is 14 amino acids long. Trimming pared 6 bases from V and 2 bases from J, leaving 11 bases between. CDR3 DNA sequence: TGTGCCAGCAGACCGACGGATACCTACAATGAGCAGTTCTTC. Amino acid sequence: CASRPTDTYNEQFF.

The sample holds a few counts of this clone. The chain recombines TRBV18 with TRBJ2-2; unclear D gene. V dropped 1 base and J dropped 6 bases, with 9 bases sitting between them. The CDR3 is 14 amino acids. Germline CDR1 is KGHSH and CDR2 is LQKENI. CDR3: CASSPRPEAGELFF. For the CDR3, the DNA is TGTGCCAGCTCACCACGACCCGAAGCCGGGGAGCTGTTTTTT.

This clone has only a few counts. The V and J genes are TRBV6-2 or TRBV6-3 and TRBJ1-1; D possibly corresponds to TRBD1 (6 bases). V lost 4 bases and J lost 5, with 11 bases in between. Looked up from germline, CDR1 is MNHEY and CDR2 is SVGEGT. This CDR3 comprises 13 residues. The CDR3: CASSLGGRTEAFF. CDR3 nucleotides: TGTGCCAGCAGTTTGGGGGGGCGGACTGAAGCTTTCTTT.

V gene TRBV2 combines with J gene TRBJ2-1; a weak D match, TRBD1 (5 bases). The CDR3 covers 14 residues. The germline CDR1 and CDR2 sequences are SNHLY and FYNNEI. V lost 11 bases to trimming and J lost 6 bases, with 20 bases between them. The CDR3 here is CASEGAPGSNEQFF. Written as DNA, the CDR3 is TGTGCCTCAGAAGGGGCCCCGGGCTCCAATGAGCAGTTCTTC. Full variable domain (rest looked up from reference TRBV2 and TRBJ2-1): EPEVTQTPSHQVTQMGQEVILRCVPISNHLYFYWYRQILGQKVEFLVSFYNNEISEKSEIFDDQFSVERPDGSNFTLKIRSTKLEDSAMYFCASEGAPGSNEQFFGPGTRLTVL.

The J gene is TRBJ2-3, the V gene TRBV3-1 (or the pseudogene TRBV3-2); 12 positions agree with TRBD2. CDR3 length: 17 residues. CDR1 and CDR2 (germline): LGHDT, YNNKEL (reference sequence). Trimming removed 4 bases from V and 3 bases from J; junction bases left unmatched: 8. Here the CDR3 reads CASSLRRLAGVTDTQYF. CDR3 nucleotides: TGTGCCAGCAGCCTTCGACGACTAGCGGGGGTTACAGATACGCAGTATTTT.

The chain links TRBV7-9 to TRBJ2-3; TRBD1 agrees at 8 bases. The V gene end was trimmed by 3 bases and the J gene end by 7 bases; junction bases not matched to a gene: 12. The CDR3 runs 16 residues. Germline lookup yields CDR1 SEHNR and CDR2 FQNEAQ (reference sequence). The CDR3 DNA follows: TGTGCCAGCAGCTTTCATGGACAGGGCCTCCGAAATACGCAGTATTTT. Its translation: CASSFHGQGLRNTQYF. Full variable domain (rest looked up from reference TRBV7-9 and TRBJ2-3): DTGVSQNPRHKITKRGQNVTFRCDPISEHNRLYWYRQTLGQGPEFLTYFQNEAQLEKSRLLSDRFSAERPKGSFSTLEIQRTEQGDSAMYLCASSFHGQGLRNTQYFGPGTRLTVL.

This clone was seen a few times. The chain links TRBV9 to TRBJ1-2; D possibly corresponds to TRBD1 (5 bases). Per the germline V gene, CDR1 is SGDLS and CDR2 is YYNGEE. V was cut by 3 bases and J by 8 bases, with 17 bases left in between. The CDR3 has 14 residues. The CDR3 sequence is CASSALGAAEGYTF. DNA for the CDR3: TGTGCCAGCAGCGCGCTTGGGGCGGCTGAAGGCTACACCTTC.

This clone was picked up one time. In DNA form, the CDR3 reads TGTGCCAGCAGTCGGGGGGACAGGGACACTGAAGCTTTCTTT. Residues: CASSRGDRDTEAFF. The chain combines TRBV3-1 (or the pseudogene TRBV3-2) with TRBJ1-1; TRBD1 matches at 9 bases. Germline CDR1 is LGHDT and CDR2 is YNNKEL (reference sequence). Germline trimming cut 6 bases from V and 3 bases from J; bases unmatched to any gene: 5. The CDR3 sequence is 14 residues long.

J is TRBJ2-3 and V is TRBV19, with D unresolved. V lost 2 bases to trimming and J lost 2 bases, with 8 bases between them. The CDR3 length is 14 residues. Germline V CDR1 and CDR2: LNHDA, SQIVND (reference sequence). CDR3 DNA sequence: TGTGCCAGTAGTATATCTAGAAACACAGATACGCAGTATTTT. Translation gives CASSISRNTDTQYF.

The chain recombines TRBV3-1 (or the pseudogene TRBV3-2) with TRBJ1-3, with 8 bases aligning to TRBD1. The CDR3 sequence is 16 residues long. V lost 5 bases to trimming and J lost 3 bases; unmatched junction nucleotides: 9. The germline CDR1 and CDR2 sequences are LGHDT and YNNKEL (reference sequence). The CDR3 bases are TGTGCCAGCAGCTCGCGGACAGGGAGGAGTGGAAACACCATATATTTT. Translation gives CASSSRTGRSGNTIYF.

V usage is TRBV2 and J usage is TRBJ2-2, with D perhaps TRBD1 (5 bases). The V and J ends lost 4 bases and 0 bases respectively, with 9 bases between them. The CDR3 has 15 amino acids. The germline CDR1 and CDR2 sequences are SNHLY and FYNNEI. The CDR3 region is CASSGTTTNTGELFF. DNA of the CDR3: TGTGCCAGCAGTGGGACAACAACGAACACCGGGGAGCTGTTTTTT.